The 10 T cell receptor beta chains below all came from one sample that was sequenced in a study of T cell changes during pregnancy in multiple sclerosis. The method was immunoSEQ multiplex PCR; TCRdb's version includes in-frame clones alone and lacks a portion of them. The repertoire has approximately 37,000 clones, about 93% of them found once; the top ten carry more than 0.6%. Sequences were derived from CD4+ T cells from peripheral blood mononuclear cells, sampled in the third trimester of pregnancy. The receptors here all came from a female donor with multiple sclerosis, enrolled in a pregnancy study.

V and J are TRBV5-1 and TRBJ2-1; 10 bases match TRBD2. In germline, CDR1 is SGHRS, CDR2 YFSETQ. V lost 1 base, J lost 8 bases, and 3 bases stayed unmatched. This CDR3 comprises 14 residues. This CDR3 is CASSLRLAGHEQFF. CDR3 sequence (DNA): TGCGCCAGCAGCTTGAGACTAGCGGGCCATGAGCAGTTCTTC.

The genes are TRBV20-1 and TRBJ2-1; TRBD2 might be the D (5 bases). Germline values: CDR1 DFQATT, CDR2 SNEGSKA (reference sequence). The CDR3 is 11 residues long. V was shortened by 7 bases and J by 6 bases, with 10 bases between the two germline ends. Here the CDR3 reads CSETSTNEQFF. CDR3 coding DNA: TGCAGTGAAACTAGTACCAATGAGCAGTTCTTC.

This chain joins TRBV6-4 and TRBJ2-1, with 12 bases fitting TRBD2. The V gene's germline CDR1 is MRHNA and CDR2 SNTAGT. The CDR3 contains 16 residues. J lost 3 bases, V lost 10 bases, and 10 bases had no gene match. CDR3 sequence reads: CATSPSGRGGYNEQFF. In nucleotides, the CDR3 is TGTGCCACCTCACCTAGCGGGAGGGGGGGCTACAATGAGCAGTTCTTC.

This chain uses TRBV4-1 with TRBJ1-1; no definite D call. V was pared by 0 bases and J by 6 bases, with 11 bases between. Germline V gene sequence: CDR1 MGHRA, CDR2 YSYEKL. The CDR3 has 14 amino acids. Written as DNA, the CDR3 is TGCGCCAGCAGCCAAGATCGAGGGCGGGCTGAAGCTTTCTTT. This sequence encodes CASSQDRGRAEAFF.

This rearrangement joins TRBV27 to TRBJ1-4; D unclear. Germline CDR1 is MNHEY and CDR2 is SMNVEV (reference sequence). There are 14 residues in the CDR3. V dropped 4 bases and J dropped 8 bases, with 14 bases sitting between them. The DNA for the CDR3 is TGTGCCAGCAGTTCTGGTTCAACGGGGGAAAAACTGTTTTTT. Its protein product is CASSSGSTGEKLFF. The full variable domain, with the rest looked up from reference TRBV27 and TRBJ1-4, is EAQVTQNPRYLITVTGKKLTVTCSQNMNHEYMSWYRQDPGLGLRQIYYSMNVEVTDKGDVPEGYKVSRKEKRNFPLILESPSPNQTSLYFCASSSGSTGEKLFFGSGTQLSVL.

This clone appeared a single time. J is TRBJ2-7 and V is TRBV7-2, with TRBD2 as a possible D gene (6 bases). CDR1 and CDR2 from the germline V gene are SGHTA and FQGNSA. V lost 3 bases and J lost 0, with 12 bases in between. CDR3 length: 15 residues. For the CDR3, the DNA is TGTGCCAGCAGCTTCGGACGGGGGAGCTCCTACGAGCAGTACTTC. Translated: CASSFGRGSSYEQYF.

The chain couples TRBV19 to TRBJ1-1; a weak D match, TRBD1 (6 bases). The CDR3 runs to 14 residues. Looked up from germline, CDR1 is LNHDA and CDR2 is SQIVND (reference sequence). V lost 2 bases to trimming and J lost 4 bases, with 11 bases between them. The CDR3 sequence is CASSINRAGTEAFF. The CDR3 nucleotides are TGTGCCAGTAGTATAAACAGGGCCGGCACTGAAGCTTTCTTT.

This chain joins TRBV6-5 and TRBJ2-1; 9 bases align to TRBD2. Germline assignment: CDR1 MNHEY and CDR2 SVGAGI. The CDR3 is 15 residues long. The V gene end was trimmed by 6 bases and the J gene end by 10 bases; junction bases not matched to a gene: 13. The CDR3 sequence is CASSYGGGLAPEQFF. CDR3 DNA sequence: TGTGCCAGCAGCTACGGCGGGGGACTAGCACCCGAGCAGTTCTTC.

The CDR3 DNA is TGTGCCAGCAGCAAAGGGACTAGCGGGGGCAACACCGGGGAGCTGTTTTTT. This encodes CASSKGTSGGNTGELFF. The rearrangement links TRBV5-4 to TRBJ2-2, with 14 bases aligning to TRBD2. The ends lost 4 bases at V and 2 bases at J; junction bases unmatched: 4. Germline V gives CDR1 SGHNT, CDR2 YYREEE (reference sequence). This CDR3 is 17 amino acids long.

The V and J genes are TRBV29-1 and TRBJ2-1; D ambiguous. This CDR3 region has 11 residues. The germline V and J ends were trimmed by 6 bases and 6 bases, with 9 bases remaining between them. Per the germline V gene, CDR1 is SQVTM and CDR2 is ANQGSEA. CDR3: CSVKPVNEQFF. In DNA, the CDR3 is TGCAGCGTCAAACCAGTCAATGAGCAGTTCTTC.